These 16 T cell receptor beta chains share one sample of origin, sequenced in a study of blood T cells in healthy people across ages (dated by TCRdb to the mid-2010s). Library preparation was by 5' RACE. The sample was run on an Illumina HiSeq 2500. A second about 6 to 11 cycle PCR used a sample-barcoded 5' primer and a J-beta primer mix. TCRdb reprocessing: public reads trimmed at Q25 with fastp, clones called with MiXCR, in-frame beta chains kept. Rows with a matching CDR3 protein are joined into one entry that keeps the most common DNA and genes. This sample gives about 1 million distinct CDR3 sequences in total; around 43% of them show up just once. The ten largest clonotypes hold 15% to 20% of the sample. Sample: blood. The receptors derive from a woman aged 55-75 years in good health.

This clonotype came up a few times. The rearrangement links TRBV15 to TRBJ2-5; D is uncertain. Trimming shortened V by 1 base and J by 2 bases, and 8 bases separated the two germline ends. The CDR3 is 14 residues long. Germline V gives CDR1 LNHNV, CDR2 YYDKDF (reference sequence). This CDR3 is CATSRAVGQETQYF. The CDR3 DNA is TGTGCCACCAGCAGAGCCGTGGGACAAGAGACCCAGTACTTC.

V usage is TRBV20-1 and J usage is TRBJ1-5; no clear D. The CDR3 runs to 12 residues. Germline CDR1 DFQATT, CDR2 SNEGSKA (reference sequence). With 6 bases removed from V and 0 bases from J, the gap between germline ends came to 6 bases. As DNA, the CDR3 is TGCAGTGCGGTCTTTAGCAATCAGCCCCAGCATTTT. It encodes CSAVFSNQPQHF.

This clonotype was detected only a few times. This rearrangement joins TRBV9 to TRBJ2-1; 11 nucleotides align to TRBD2. This CDR3 region has 15 residues. Germline V CDR1 and CDR2: SGDLS, YYNGEE. V trimming: 0 bases; J trimming: 9 bases; junction bases outside the gene matches: 5. The CDR3 DNA follows: TGTGCCAGCAGCGTAGGTAGCGGGAGGGAGAGTGAGCAGTTCTTC. Translated: CASSVGSGRESEQFF. Based on the CDR3 plus reference TRBV9 and TRBJ2-1, the full variable domain is DSGVTQTPKHLITATGQRVTLRCSPRSGDLSVYWYQQSLDQGLQFLIQYYNGEERAKGNILERFSAQQFPDLHSELNLSSLELGDSALYFCASSVGSGRESEQFFGPGTRLTVL.

The V and J genes are TRBV2 and TRBJ2-2; no firm D call. The V gene lost 6 bases and the J gene lost 0 bases, with 14 bases spanning the gap. CDR3 length: 16 residues. Germline CDR1 is SNHLY and CDR2 is FYNNEI. The chain's CDR3 is CASRRSRASNTGELFF. In DNA, the CDR3 is TGTGCCAGCAGAAGGTCTAGAGCTTCGAACACCGGGGAGCTGTTTTTT.

This clonotype was detected a few times. The genes are TRBV20-1 and TRBJ2-7; 7 bases fit TRBD1. Trimming took 6 bases from V and 1 from J; bases not matched to a gene: 6. Germline V gives CDR1 DFQATT, CDR2 SNEGSKA (reference sequence). The CDR3 covers 13 residues. The CDR3 coding sequence is TGCAGTGCCCAAAAGGGGGCGTCCTACGAGCAGTACTTC. Encoded protein: CSAQKGASYEQYF.

The chain employs TRBV10-3 and TRBJ2-1; D may be TRBD1 or TRBD2 (6 bases each). In germline, CDR1 is ENHRY, CDR2 SYGVKD. CDR3 length: 14 residues. V gave up 8 bases and J gave up 5 bases, with 16 bases separating them. The CDR3 loop is CAIAGGGGNNEQFF. CDR3 nucleotide sequence: TGTGCCATCGCCGGAGGAGGGGGAAACAATGAGCAGTTCTTC.

There are many counts of this clonotype. CDR3 amino acids: CASSYGHTSYEQYF. The CDR3 bases are TGTGCCAGCAGTTACGGGCACACTTCCTACGAGCAGTACTTC. The chain has TRBV6-2 or TRBV6-3 and TRBJ2-7; D unresolved. Trimming stripped 2 bases from V and 1 base from J, with 9 bases between. The CDR3 consists of 14 residues. From germline, CDR1 is MNHEY and CDR2 SVGEGT.

This clonotype was seen only a few times. V and J are TRBV7-9 and TRBJ2-1; 11 nucleotides agree with TRBD1. The CDR3 totals 16 residues. CDR1 is SEHNR, CDR2 FQNEAQ, per germline (reference sequence). V shed 0 bases and J 6 bases; nucleotides not matched to a gene: 4. CDR3 sequence reads: CASSLATGTGGNEQFF. The CDR3 bases are TGTGCCAGCAGCTTAGCTACCGGGACAGGGGGCAATGAGCAGTTCTTC. The variable domain in full, completed from reference TRBV7-9 and TRBJ2-1, reads DTGVSQNPRHKITKRGQNVTFRCDPISEHNRLYWYRQTLGQGPEFLTYFQNEAQLEKSRLLSDRFSAERPKGSFSTLEIQRTEQGDSAMYLCASSLATGTGGNEQFFGPGTRLTVL.

The rearrangement links TRBV20-1 to TRBJ2-7, with 11 bases aligning to TRBD1. The CDR3 extends over 14 amino acids. Germline V lookup: CDR1 DFQATT, CDR2 SNEGSKA (reference sequence). Unmatched junction bases numbered 3, after V lost 1 base and J lost 4 bases. CDR3 region: CSARAGTGGYEQYF. In DNA form, the CDR3 reads TGCAGTGCTAGAGCCGGGACAGGGGGTTACGAGCAGTACTTC.

The J gene is TRBJ2-7, the V gene TRBV20-1; TRBD1 agrees at 8 bases. V lost 3 bases and J lost 3; bases outside the gene matches: 10. The V gene's germline CDR1 is DFQATT and CDR2 SNEGSKA (reference sequence). The length of the CDR3 is 15 residues. CDR3 sequence reads: CSARGWGQEDYEQYF. The CDR3, as DNA: TGCAGTGCTAGGGGTTGGGGACAGGAAGACTACGAGCAGTACTTC.

This chain connects TRBV30 to TRBJ2-7; 9 positions agree with TRBD1. Germline V gene lookup returns CDR1 GTSNPN and CDR2 SVGIG (reference sequence). The CDR3 is 13 residues long. Germline trimming cut 1 base from V and 4 bases from J; bases unmatched to any gene: 2. The CDR3 region has the DNA TGTGCCTGGAGTGAAGGACAGGGGTACGAGCAGTACTTC. It yields the protein CAWSEGQGYEQYF. Full variable domain (remainder filled in from reference TRBV30 and TRBJ2-7): SQTIHQWPATLVQPVGSPLSLECTVEGTSNPNLYWYRQAAGRGLQLLFYSVGIGQISSEVPQNLSASRPQDRQFILSSKKLLLSDSGFYLCAWSEGQGYEQYFGPGTRLTVT.

The gene calls are TRBV20-1 and TRBJ2-7, with D perhaps being TRBD1 or TRBD2 (8 bases each). The CDR3 runs to 17 residues. The V end lost 5 bases, the J end lost 5 bases, and 28 bases lay between the germline ends. The germline gives CDR1 DFQATT, CDR2 SNEGSKA (reference sequence). CDR3 sequence: CSAWDRSFSGIGDEQYF. The CDR3 DNA follows: TGCAGTGCTTGGGACAGGAGCTTTAGCGGGATAGGGGACGAGCAGTACTTC.

V usage is TRBV21-1 and J usage is TRBJ1-2; the table's TRBD1 call for D was not verified on the DNA. TRBV21-1 is a listed pseudogene. There are 14 residues in the CDR3. DNA of the CDR3: TGTGCCAGCAGCCTTAGACCGCCGCCCTGGGGCTACACCTTC. Protein product: CASSLRPPPWGYTF.

The gene calls are TRBV11-2 and TRBJ2-7; 7 positions match TRBD1. J lost 3 bases, V lost 5 bases, and 7 bases had no gene match. The length of the CDR3 is 14 residues. The germline gives CDR1 SGHAT, CDR2 FQNNGV. DNA of the CDR3: TGTGCCAGCAGCGCGACAGGGAAGGACTACGAGCAGTACTTC. This encodes CASSATGKDYEQYF.

The chain uses TRBV20-1 and TRBJ2-1; D gene uncertain. CDR1 is DFQATT and CDR2 is SNEGSKA in the germline V gene (reference sequence). Between the trimmed V and J ends, which lost 1 base and 4 bases, there was a span of 11 bases. The CDR3 length is 14 residues. The CDR3 nucleotides are TGCAGTGCTAGAGTTCCCGTTCGGTACAATGAGCAGTTCTTC. Encoded protein: CSARVPVRYNEQFF.

This clonotype was counted only a few times. V is TRBV20-1 and J is TRBJ2-5, with 7 bases fitting TRBD1. The CDR3 runs 14 residues. The germline CDR1 and CDR2 sequences are DFQATT and SNEGSKA (reference sequence). The J segment lost 5 bases and the V segment lost 4 bases, leaving 10 bases of the junction unmatched. The CDR3 is CSAKRGTGAETQYF. In nucleotides, the CDR3 is TGCAGTGCTAAGAGGGGAACAGGGGCTGAGACCCAGTACTTC.